Below, one T cell receptor beta chain is given with its context. The data originate from a study of cytomegalovirus exposure and HLA in healthy donors. The CDR3 is 15 residues long. The V and J ends lost 2 bases and 2 bases respectively, with 10 bases between them. The germline V gene encodes CDR1 SGHVS and CDR2 FQNEAQ. The PCR employed 60 Vbeta primers together with 13 Jbeta primers. Sequencing used immunoSEQ multiplex PCR; TCRdb keeps in-frame clones, though not all of them. In all, the sample yields around 210,000 clones. This receptor was identified in a girl under 10 years old in good health and CMV-seropositive. Sequenced material: PBMCs. The chain employs TRBV7-8 and TRBJ1-5; D uncertain. CDR3 sequence (DNA): TGTGCCAGCAGCTTACGGCTTCTAGGCAATCAGCCCCAGCATTTT. It yields the protein CASSLRLLGNQPQHF.